The 10 T cell receptor beta chains reported below all come from one sample, sequenced in a study of T cells in Graves' hyperthyroidism and ophthalmopathy (dated by TCRdb to between 2018 and 2021). The library relied on multiplex PCR. TCRdb shows the sequencer as Illumina HiSeq 2000. The TCR beta CDR3 regions were amplified from RNA transcripts. For the first round of RT-PCR on the TCR CDR3, the HTBI primer set was used together with the Qiagen OneStep RT-PCR kit. TCRdb trimmed the raw reads at Q25, called clones with MiXCR and kept productive beta chains. For every CDR3 protein sequence, its rows merge into one entry that carries the most common genes and DNA. The sample profile shows around 500,000 distinct CDR3 sequences; roughly 22% of them were found once. The ten largest clones capture under 55% of the sample. Material for sequencing was blood. The origin of the receptors is a woman aged 65 to 85 with Graves' ophthalmopathy.

A few counts support this clonotype. The chain is built from TRBV11-2 and TRBJ1-1, with D maybe TRBD1 (5 bases). From germline, CDR1 is SGHAT and CDR2 FQNNGV. The V gene lost 0 bases and the J gene lost 6 bases, with 11 bases spanning the gap. This CDR3 comprises 14 residues. This chain's CDR3 is CASSLDLATAEAFF. The CDR3 bases are TGTGCCAGCAGCTTAGATCTGGCGACAGCTGAAGCTTTCTTT.

This clonotype was recorded at least ten times. J is TRBJ1-1 and V is TRBV12-3 or TRBV12-4, with D possibly TRBD1 on 5 matching bases. Trimming removed 8 bases at V and 10 bases at J, with 20 bases between. CDR3 length: 13 amino acids. The CDR3 spells CASGSRGRWSAFF. CDR3 nucleotide sequence: TGTGCCAGCGGATCTCGGGGCAGGTGGTCAGCTTTCTTT.

This clonotype was seen a few times. This chain uses TRBV27 with TRBJ1-2, with no clear D. The CDR3 loop spans 12 amino acids. Trimming took 4 bases from V and 5 from J, leaving 8 bases between them. CDR1 MNHEY and CDR2 SMNVEV come from the germline V gene (reference sequence). The DNA for the CDR3 is TGTGCCAGCAGTTCGGGCCAATATGGCTACACCTTC. Its translation is CASSSGQYGYTF.

This clonotype showed up just a few times. The chain has TRBV12-3 or TRBV12-4 and TRBJ1-2, with 7 bases identical to TRBD1. Losses at the gene ends were 4 bases for V and 8 bases for J; bases not matched to a gene: 16. The CDR3 sequence is 16 residues long. The CDR3 region has the DNA TGTGCCAGCAGTTCATTTGGGGACAGCCTAAAAGGAGGCTACACCTTC. Protein: CASSSFGDSLKGGYTF.

The chain uses TRBV6-2 or TRBV6-3 and TRBJ2-1; TRBD2 aligns across 9 bases. V lost 7 bases and J lost 7; bases outside the gene matches: 5. The CDR3 length is 13 residues. From germline, CDR1 is MNHEY and CDR2 SVGEGT. CDR3 sequence: CASMLAGVNEQFF. The DNA for the CDR3 is TGTGCCAGCATGTTAGCGGGAGTTAATGAGCAGTTCTTC.

This clonotype appeared many times. The chain couples TRBV28 to TRBJ1-2; 8 bases line up with TRBD1. CDR1 is MDHEN and CDR2 is SYDVKM in the germline V gene. This CDR3 has 13 residues. Trimming removed 7 bases from V and 2 bases from J; junction bases left unmatched: 3. The CDR3 nucleotides read TGTGCCAGCACCACAGGGGGAAACTATGGCTACACCTTC. Translated: CASTTGGNYGYTF.

The genes are TRBV20-1 and TRBJ2-5; possibly TRBD2 for D (6 bases). The CDR3 spans 13 residues. Trimming left V 6 bases short and J 2 bases short, with 13 bases between. CDR1 and CDR2 from the germline V gene are DFQATT and SNEGSKA (reference sequence). CDR3: CSAHRGVQETQYF. The DNA of the CDR3 is TGCAGTGCCCACCGCGGGGTACAAGAGACCCAGTACTTC.

This clonotype came up a few times. The CDR3 DNA follows: TGTGCCAGCAGCTTAGTTCTGGGAGAAGGCAGCGAGCAGTACTTC. It is translated as CASSLVLGEGSEQYF. This rearrangement joins TRBV11-2 to TRBJ2-7, with D possibly TRBD2 on 5 matching bases. Trimming pared 1 base from V and 6 bases from J, leaving 16 bases between. Germline-derived CDR1 and CDR2 are SGHAT and FQNNGV. The CDR3 loop spans 15 amino acids.

The rearrangement links TRBV7-2 to TRBJ2-7, with D tentatively TRBD2 (6 bases). The ends were cut back, 3 bases at V and 6 bases at J, with 15 bases in the middle. The CDR3 consists of 14 residues. CDR1 and CDR2 from the germline V gene are SGHTA and FQGNSA. The DNA for the CDR3 is TGTGCCAGCAGCTTTTACCCTAGCGAAGGCGAGCAGTACTTC. Protein product: CASSFYPSEGEQYF.

This chain joins TRBV28 and TRBJ1-5, with D possibly matching TRBD1 (6 bases). Trimming pared 6 bases from V and 6 bases from J, leaving 9 bases between. The CDR3 covers 12 residues. Germline CDR1 and CDR2: MDHEN and SYDVKM. This CDR3 is CASSTGFQPQHF. The CDR3 DNA reads TGTGCCAGCAGCACAGGGTTTCAGCCCCAGCATTTT.